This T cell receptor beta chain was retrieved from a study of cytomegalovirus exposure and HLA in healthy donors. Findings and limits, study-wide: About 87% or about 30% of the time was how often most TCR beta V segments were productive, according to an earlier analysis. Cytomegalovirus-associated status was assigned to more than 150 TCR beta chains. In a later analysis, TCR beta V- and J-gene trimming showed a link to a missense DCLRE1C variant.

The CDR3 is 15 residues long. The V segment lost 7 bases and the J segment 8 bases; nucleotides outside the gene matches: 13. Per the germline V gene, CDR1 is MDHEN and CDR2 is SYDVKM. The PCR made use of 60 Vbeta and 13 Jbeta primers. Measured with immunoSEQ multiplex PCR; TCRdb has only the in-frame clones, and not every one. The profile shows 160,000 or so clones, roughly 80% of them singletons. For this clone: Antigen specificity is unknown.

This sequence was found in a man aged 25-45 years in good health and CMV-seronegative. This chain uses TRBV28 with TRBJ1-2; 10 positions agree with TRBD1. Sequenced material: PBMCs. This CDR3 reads CASIPRRQGARGYTF. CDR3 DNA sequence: TGTGCCAGCATCCCTCGGCGACAGGGGGCGCGAGGCTACACCTTC.